A selection of T cell receptor beta chains follows, all from one sample in a study of cytotoxic CD8 clonotypes in ibrutinib-treated CLL. Clones were read by immunoSEQ multiplex PCR, and TCRdb kept only the in-frame ones, dropping some. The sample includes about 130,000 clones, approximately 85% of them seen just once. The sequencing here drew on PBMCs, taken after 24 months of ibrutinib treatment. These receptors all stem from a human donor with chronic lymphocytic leukemia. The CDR3 runs from the conserved cysteine through the conserved F or W. A D gene is named only where the DNA matches it firmly. Expanded clones are given a class, and other clones once, few, many or no size at all.

v_gene,abundance,d_gene,j_gene,CDR3aa,CDR3nt
TRBV7-9,once,TRBD1,TRBJ1-1,CASTTSGQGDMSRNTEAFF,TGTGCCAGCACTACTTCCGGCCAGGGGGACATGTCCAGGAACACTGAAGCTTTCTTT
TRBV6-1,-,TRBD1,TRBJ2-7,CASLSRTGSEQYF,TGTGCCAGCCTCTCTAGGACAGGGAGCGAGCAGTACTTC
TRBV4-3,-,-,TRBJ2-2,CASSQQTATGTGELFF,TGCGCCAGCAGCCAACAAACAGCGACCGGGACCGGGGAGCTGTTTTTT
TRBV5-1,-,-,TRBJ1-4,CASRAQTTNEKLFF,TGCGCCAGCAGGGCACAAACAACTAATGAAAAACTGTTTTTT
TRBV19,-,-,TRBJ1-1,CASSTPPGKMNTEAFF,TGTGCCAGTAGTACCCCCCCGGGGAAGATGAACACTGAAGCTTTCTTT
TRBV7-2,-,-,TRBJ2-1,CASSPSRPNEQFF,TGTGCCAGCAGCCCCTCGAGGCCCAATGAGCAGTTCTTC
TRBV6-1,once,-,TRBJ1-5,CASSEGGDNQPQHF,TGTGCCAGCAGTGAAGGAGGCGACAATCAGCCCCAGCATTTT
TRBV27,-,-,TRBJ2-1,CASSLGGFYYNEQFF,TGTGCCAGCAGTTTAGGGGGTTTTTACTACAATGAGCAGTTCTTC
TRBV27,-,TRBD1,TRBJ1-1,CASSSAGQGSTEAFF,TGTGCCAGCAGTTCAGCCGGACAGGGTAGCACTGAAGCTTTCTTT
TRBV5-3,-,TRBD1,TRBJ1-2,CARSTDRGTNYGYTF,TGTGCCAGAAGCACGGACAGGGGTACTAACTATGGCTACACCTTC
TRBV6-6,-,-,TRBJ1-4,CASSDLRGEGNEKLFF,TGTGCCAGCAGCGATCTCCGGGGTGAAGGAAATGAAAAACTGTTTTTT
TRBV7-2,-,-,TRBJ2-7,CASSLALGPYEQYF,TGTGCCAGCAGCTTAGCGCTCGGTCCATACGAGCAGTACTTC
TRBV6-5,-,-,TRBJ1-3,CASTSGNTIYF,TGTGCCAGCACTTCCGGAAACACCATATATTTT
TRBV29-1,-,-,TRBJ2-6,CSVHDSGANVLTF,TGCAGCGTTCACGACTCTGGGGCCAACGTCCTGACTTTC
TRBV29-1,-,-,TRBJ2-1,CSVDGRVVSYNEQFF,TGCAGCGTTGATGGCAGGGTCGTTTCCTACAATGAGCAGTTCTTC
TRBV7-2,-,-,TRBJ2-2,CASRWNTNTGELFF,TGTGCCAGCAGGTGGAATACGAACACCGGGGAGCTGTTTTTT
TRBV5-1,once,-,TRBJ1-2,CASSRDSDGYTF,TGCGCCAGCAGCCGAGACTCGGATGGCTACACCTTC
TRBV7-9,-,TRBD2,TRBJ2-1,CASSPGTSGRRYNEQFF,TGTGCCAGCAGCCCAGGGACTAGCGGGAGAAGGTACAATGAGCAGTTCTTC
TRBV23-1,-,-,TRBJ2-2,CASRGRATGELFF,TGCGCCAGCAGAGGGCGCGCCACCGGGGAGCTGTTTTTT
TRBV11-1,once,TRBD1,TRBJ2-5,CASSPPTGGAGLKETQYF,TGTGCCAGCAGCCCTCCTACAGGGGGCGCGGGTTTAAAAGAGACCCAGTACTTC
TRBV28,-,-,TRBJ1-2,CASSFSQDALYGYTF,TGTGCCAGCAGTTTTAGCCAGGACGCTCTATATGGCTACACCTTC
TRBV2,-,-,TRBJ1-1,CASKWDQGQRTEAFF,TGTGCCAGCAAGTGGGACCAGGGGCAGAGGACTGAAGCTTTCTTT
TRBV5-7,once,-,TRBJ1-4,CASSEGVGNEKLFF,TGTGCCAGCAGCGAAGGGGTCGGGAATGAAAAACTGTTTTTT
TRBV14,-,-,TRBJ1-6,CASSQGTRGYVGTLHF,TGTGCCAGCAGCCAAGGGACACGGGGTTATGTGGGGACCCTCCACTTT
TRBV10-3,-,-,TRBJ2-7,CAISELQAPPYEQYF,TGTGCCATCAGTGAGCTACAGGCGCCGCCCTACGAGCAGTACTTC
TRBV5-1,few,-,TRBJ1-3,CASSLVGLNSGNTIYF,TGCGCCAGCAGCTTGGTGGGCTTGAACTCTGGAAACACCATATATTTT
TRBV28,-,TRBD1,TRBJ2-3,CASSLTGPDTQYF,TGTGCCAGCAGTCTGACAGGGCCAGATACGCAGTATTTT
TRBV15,few,-,TRBJ2-1,CATRGIAASFYNEQFF,TGTGCCACCAGAGGGATAGCAGCATCGTTTTACAATGAGCAGTTCTTC
TRBV7-3,-,-,TRBJ2-7,CASSSYRDGEQYF,TGTGCCAGCAGCTCGTACCGGGACGGCGAGCAGTACTTC
TRBV10-2,-,-,TRBJ1-2,CASSPDSVYGYTF,TGCGCCAGCAGTCCTGACAGTGTCTATGGCTACACCTTC
TRBV20-1,once,-,TRBJ2-1,CSATGDNEQFF,TGCAGTGCAACGGGGGACAATGAGCAGTTCTTC
TRBV19,-,-,TRBJ1-6,CASTDQGNSPLHF,TGTGCCAGTACTGATCAGGGGAATTCACCCCTCCACTTT
TRBV9,-,-,TRBJ2-3,CASSVGNRGGSTQYF,TGTGCCAGCAGCGTAGGAAACAGGGGAGGGAGTACGCAGTATTTT
TRBV10-3,few,TRBD1,TRBJ1-1,CAISDQGVGTEAFF,TGTGCCATCAGTGATCAGGGGGTCGGAACTGAAGCTTTCTTT
TRBV28,-,TRBD2,TRBJ2-7,CASSTTSGSSSYEQYF,TGTGCCAGCAGCACGACTAGCGGGAGTAGCTCCTACGAGCAGTACTTC
TRBV5-4,-,TRBD1,TRBJ2-1,CASSSPGQGGNEQFF,TGTGCCAGCAGCTCCCCGGGACAGGGAGGGAATGAGCAGTTCTTC